These 32 T cell receptor beta chains were all obtained from the same sample, sequenced in a study of T cell responses to AZD1222 COVID-19 vaccine. This table comes from immunoSEQ multiplex PCR, and its TCRdb copy is limited to in-frame clones, with some not included. The sample yields roughly 100,000 clones, approximately 90% seen once. Sequenced here: peripheral blood, sampled 28 days after the second AZD1222 dose. The source of these receptors is an adult who received the AZD1222 COVID-19 vaccine.

The chain combines TRBV28 with TRBJ2-1, with no clear D. Per the germline V gene, CDR1 is MDHEN and CDR2 is SYDVKM. V was trimmed by 5 bases and J by 3 bases, leaving 20 bases between them. This CDR3 comprises 17 residues. This CDR3 is CASSLSSKRNLYNEQFF. The CDR3 DNA follows: TGTGCCAGCAGTCTGAGTTCGAAGCGCAATCTCTACAATGAGCAGTTCTTC.

CDR3 nucleotides: TGTGCCAGCAGTGAAACGAGGGACAGGGGGGATGAGCAGTTCTTC. It specifies CASSETRDRGDEQFF. This chain uses TRBV6-1 with TRBJ2-1; 11 nucleotides align to TRBD1. V lost 2 bases and J lost 8; bases outside the gene matches: 5. The V gene's germline CDR1 is MNHNS and CDR2 SASEGT. The CDR3 covers 15 residues.

The chain employs TRBV25-1 and TRBJ1-4; 9 nucleotides agree with TRBD1. Germline assignment: CDR1 MGHDK and CDR2 SYGVNS. J lost 10 bases, V lost 5 bases, and 11 bases had no gene match. The CDR3 has 15 amino acids. This chain's CDR3 is CASSRTTGGAGKLFF. The CDR3 region has the DNA TGTGCCAGCAGTCGAACAACAGGGGGCGCGGGAAAACTGTTTTTT.

The chain combines TRBV10-1 with TRBJ2-3; 8 bases map to TRBD1. CDR1 and CDR2 (germline): WNHNN, SYGVQD (reference sequence). J was trimmed by 3 bases and V by 0 bases; bases with no gene match: 2. The CDR3 covers 15 residues. Written as DNA, the CDR3 is TGCGCCAGCAGTGAGTCCAGGGGGCTGACAGATACGCAGTATTTT. This sequence encodes CASSESRGLTDTQYF.

This clone was seen just once. The chain has TRBV5-1 and TRBJ2-7, with 10 nucleotides matching TRBD2. J gave up 7 bases and V 0 bases, and 10 bases lay outside the gene matches. The CDR3 has 16 amino acids. Looked up from germline, CDR1 is SGHRS and CDR2 is YFSETQ. The CDR3 loop is CASSLASASGSGEQYF. The CDR3 DNA sequence: TGCGCCAGCAGCTTGGCCTCGGCTAGCGGGAGTGGGGAGCAGTACTTC.

CDR3 bases: TGTGCCAGTAGTGGGGGATATTCACCCCTCCACTTT. Its protein product is CASSGGYSPLHF. The chain uses TRBV19 and TRBJ1-6; D might be TRBD1 (5 bases). The CDR3 covers 12 residues. Germline V gene sequence: CDR1 LNHDA, CDR2 SQIVND (reference sequence). V was trimmed by 5 bases and J by 8 bases, leaving 7 bases between them.

On this clone itself: Mismatch with germline at one junction end may stem from a read error. This CDR3 is CASSPGQGASYEQYF. The CDR3 coding sequence is TGTGCTAGCAGTCCCGGACAGGGGGCATCCTACGAGCAGTACTTC. V usage is TRBV7-7 and J usage is TRBJ2-7, with 11 bases fitting TRBD1. This CDR3 is 15 amino acids long. Germline-derived CDR1 and CDR2 are SSHAT and FNYEAQ (reference sequence).

The chain joins TRBV7-8 to TRBJ1-3; TRBD1 matches at 7 bases. CDR1 and CDR2 (germline): SGHVS, FQNEAQ. Losses at the gene ends were 5 bases for V and 4 bases for J; bases not matched to a gene: 5. The CDR3 is 14 residues long. CDR3 DNA: TGTGCCAGCAGCCCCTGGACAGGAGGAAACACCATATATTTT. Its protein is CASSPWTGGNTIYF.

This chain joins TRBV11-2 and TRBJ2-1; D not certain. The CDR3 is made up of 15 amino acids. Germline V gene sequence: CDR1 SGHAT, CDR2 FQNNGV. V was pared by 6 bases and J by 4 bases, with 16 bases between. The CDR3 spells CASSRLRIVYNEQFF. The DNA for the CDR3 is TGTGCCAGCAGTCGACTTCGCATCGTGTACAATGAGCAGTTCTTC. Using reference TRBV11-2 and TRBJ2-1 for the parts outside the CDR3, the full variable domain is EAGVAQSPRYKIIEKRQSVAFWCNPISGHATLYWYQQILGQGPKLLIQFQNNGVVDDSQLPKDRFSAERLKGVDSTLKIQPAKLEDSAVYLCASSRLRIVYNEQFFGPGTRLTVL.

The V gene is TRBV7-9, the J gene TRBJ1-2; TRBD1 aligns across 9 bases. CDR3 size: 15 residues. Germline V gene data show CDR1 as SEHNR and CDR2 as FQNEAQ (reference sequence). V trimming: 6 bases; J trimming: 7 bases; junction bases outside the gene matches: 12. The CDR3, as DNA: TGTGCCAGCAGGGATCTAACGGGGACAGGGAGTGGCTACACCTTC. This encodes CASRDLTGTGSGYTF.

This chain joins TRBV10-3 and TRBJ2-2; 10 bases align to TRBD1. Germline CDR1 reads ENHRY; CDR2 reads SYGVKD. V lost 4 bases, J lost 4 bases, and 6 bases stayed unmatched. The CDR3 runs to 16 residues. The CDR3 region is CAISGVWTGGTGELFF. The CDR3 DNA follows: TGTGCCATCAGTGGGGTGTGGACAGGGGGCACCGGGGAGCTGTTTTTT.

The V gene is TRBV25-1, the J gene TRBJ1-4; D is undetermined. V lost 3 bases to trimming and J lost 3 bases, with 11 bases between them. CDR1 MGHDK and CDR2 SYGVNS come from the germline V gene. The CDR3 sequence is 15 residues long. The CDR3 protein is CASSELSGPNEKLFF. The CDR3 DNA follows: TGTGCCAGCAGTGAGCTATCCGGGCCTAATGAAAAACTGTTTTTT. Complete variable domain (other parts from reference TRBV25-1 and TRBJ1-4): EADIYQTPRYLVIGTGKKITLECSQTMGHDKMYWYQQDPGMELHLIHYSYGVNSTEKGDLSSESTVSRIRTEHFPLTLESARPSHTSQYLCASSELSGPNEKLFFGSGTQLSVL.

V is TRBV2 and J is TRBJ2-2; D unclear. Deletions cut 4 bases from V and 3 bases from J, with 6 bases between. The CDR3 has 13 amino acids. Germline lookup yields CDR1 SNHLY and CDR2 FYNNEI. The CDR3 DNA reads as TGTGCCAGCAGTGCCTCTTACACCGGGGAGCTGTTTTTT. It translates to CASSASYTGELFF. The full variable domain, with the rest looked up from reference TRBV2 and TRBJ2-2, is EPEVTQTPSHQVTQMGQEVILRCVPISNHLYFYWYRQILGQKVEFLVSFYNNEISEKSEIFDDQFSVERPDGSNFTLKIRSTKLEDSAMYFCASSASYTGELFFGEGSRLTVL.

J is TRBJ1-1 and V is TRBV12-3 or TRBV12-4; D not resolved. The CDR3 has 10 residues. V was trimmed by 1 base and J by 10 bases, leaving 4 bases between them. The CDR3 region is CASSLGVAFF. The CDR3 DNA follows: TGTGCCAGCAGTTTAGGGGTAGCTTTCTTT.

This clone was picked up one time. The chain is built from TRBV7-2 and TRBJ2-2; tentatively, D is TRBD2 (6 bases). The germline V and J ends were trimmed by 5 bases and 9 bases, with 16 bases remaining between them. The CDR3 covers 14 residues. Germline V lookup: CDR1 SGHTA, CDR2 FQGNSA. CDR3 nucleotides: TGTGCCAGCAGCCCGTGGGGAGCGGGTAGGGAGCTGTTTTTT. This gives the protein CASSPWGAGRELFF.

The chain is built from TRBV6-2 or TRBV6-3 and TRBJ2-7; TRBD2 aligns across 8 bases. Germline V gives CDR1 MNHEY, CDR2 SVGEGT. Trimming at V came to 5 bases and at J to 0 bases, leaving 12 bases not matched to a gene. The CDR3 is 17 amino acids. This CDR3 reads CASSPGLEGILSYEQYF. The DNA of the CDR3 is TGTGCCAGCAGTCCGGGACTAGAGGGGATCCTCTCCTACGAGCAGTACTTC.

The rearrangement uses TRBV28 and TRBJ1-3; no clear D gene. V was shortened by 2 bases and J by 3 bases, with 5 bases between the two germline ends. This CDR3 comprises 13 residues. CDR1 is MDHEN, CDR2 SYDVKM, per germline. The CDR3 DNA reads TGTGCCAGCAGTTTAGCTGGTGGAAACACCATATATTTT. Amino acids: CASSLAGGNTIYF.

The rearrangement links TRBV19 to TRBJ1-4; TRBD1 matches 8 bases. The junction had 4 bases not matched to a gene; V was cut back by 9 bases and J by 4 bases. CDR1 is LNHDA, CDR2 SQIVND, per germline (reference sequence). This CDR3 spans 13 amino acids. CDR3 sequence: CASRGQDNEKLFF. CDR3 DNA sequence: TGTGCCAGCCGGGGACAGGATAATGAAAAACTGTTTTTT.

The rearrangement links TRBV7-2 to TRBJ2-3, with 11 bases matching TRBD2. Germline assignment: CDR1 SGHTA and CDR2 FQGNSA. V shed 1 base and J 2 bases; nucleotides not matched to a gene: 5. This CDR3 spans 17 amino acids. CDR3 residues: CASSLGPGLADTDTQYF. CDR3 coding DNA: TGTGCCAGCAGCTTAGGACCGGGACTAGCGGACACAGATACGCAGTATTTT.

This chain uses TRBV6-5 with TRBJ1-5; tentative D call: TRBD1 (6 bases). The CDR3 is 15 amino acids. Germline V lookup: CDR1 MNHEY, CDR2 SVGAGI. Trimming left V 2 bases short and J 4 bases short, with 12 bases between. The DNA of the CDR3 is TGTGCCAGCAGTTACGGAGGGGGGCCGAATCAGCCCCAGCATTTT. Translation gives CASSYGGGPNQPQHF.

In its sample, this clone was seen a few times. The chain combines TRBV4-3 with TRBJ2-7; D gene unclear. CDR1 and CDR2 from the germline V gene are LGHNA and YSLEER. Trimming pared 2 bases from V and 1 base from J, leaving 6 bases between. CDR3 length: 13 amino acids. This chain's CDR3 is CASSQKASYEQYF. As DNA, the CDR3 is TGCGCCAGCAGCCAAAAAGCTTCCTACGAGCAGTACTTC.

The chain carries TRBV2 and TRBJ1-6; 9 bases agree with TRBD1. The CDR3 is 14 residues long. The ends lost 3 bases at V and 9 bases at J; junction bases unmatched: 3. Germline V gene lookup returns CDR1 SNHLY and CDR2 FYNNEI. The CDR3 here is CASSETGGVSPLHF. Here the CDR3 DNA reads TGTGCCAGCAGTGAGACAGGGGGAGTTTCACCCCTCCACTTT.

This chain joins TRBV20-1 and TRBJ2-2; maybe TRBD2 (5 bases). From germline, CDR1 is DFQATT and CDR2 SNEGSKA (reference sequence). V lost 3 bases to trimming and J lost 3 bases, with 17 bases between them. This CDR3 is built from 16 residues. The CDR3 is CSASKPLGSYTGELFF. The CDR3 region has the DNA TGCAGTGCTAGTAAACCTCTGGGGAGCTACACCGGGGAGCTGTTTTTT.

The chain joins TRBV2 to TRBJ1-5, with a tentative D call TRBD1 (6 bases). The CDR3 is 13 amino acids. The germline V gene encodes CDR1 SNHLY and CDR2 FYNNEI. Trimming stripped 9 bases from V and 7 bases from J, with 16 bases between. The CDR3 reads CASSAGGRQPQHF. DNA for the CDR3: TGTGCCAGTTCTGCTGGGGGGCGGCAGCCCCAGCATTTT.

This clone was seen only once. The rearrangement uses TRBV4-1 and TRBJ1-4, with D perhaps matching TRBD1 (5 bases). Germline CDR1 is MGHRA and CDR2 is YSYEKL. The CDR3 is made up of 15 amino acids. Trimming pared 7 bases from V and 7 bases from J, leaving 19 bases between. The DNA for the CDR3 is TGCGCCAGCACCCTGGGCCAGGGAGAGTTTGAAAAACTGTTTTTT. Its protein is CASTLGQGEFEKLFF.

The chain links TRBV28 to TRBJ1-5; TRBD1 matches 7 bases. This CDR3 comprises 14 residues. Looked up from germline, CDR1 is MDHEN and CDR2 is SYDVKM. Trimming cost V 6 bases and J 3 bases; bases outside gene matches: 5. The CDR3 DNA reads as TGTGCCAGCAGCGGACAGGTTTCCAATCAGCCCCAGCATTTT. Encoded protein: CASSGQVSNQPQHF.

V is TRBV18 and J is TRBJ1-4, with a weak D call TRBD1 (6 bases). Germline V gives CDR1 KGHSH, CDR2 LQKENI. The CDR3 is made up of 15 amino acids. The ends were cut back, 1 base at V and 7 bases at J, with 13 bases in the middle. Here the CDR3 reads CASSPQPGVGEKLFF. As DNA, the CDR3 is TGTGCCAGCTCACCACAGCCAGGGGTCGGTGAAAAACTGTTTTTT.

The chain carries TRBV7-9 and TRBJ2-1; 12 nucleotides align to TRBD2. The CDR3 has 14 residues. Trimming took 4 bases from V and 15 from J; bases not matched to a gene: 10. CDR1 is SEHNR, CDR2 FQNEAQ, per germline (reference sequence). The CDR3 DNA reads as TGTGCCAGCAGCTCCCAGCTAGCGGGAGGGCCCGCGTTCTTC. Translation gives CASSSQLAGGPAFF.

The DNA of the CDR3 is TGTGCCAGCAGCACTAACAGGGAAGCTTTCTTT. Amino acid sequence: CASSTNREAFF. This chain connects TRBV28 to TRBJ1-1; TRBD1 might be the D (5 bases). Between the trimmed V and J ends, which lost 6 bases and 8 bases, there was a span of 10 bases. The germline V gene encodes CDR1 MDHEN and CDR2 SYDVKM. The CDR3 is 11 residues long.

The gene calls are TRBV2 and TRBJ1-1, with TRBD1 matching 8 bases. The CDR3 is 15 amino acids. Germline V gene data show CDR1 as SNHLY and CDR2 as FYNNEI. V shed 4 bases, J shed 0 bases, and the junction held 4 bases outside the gene matches. The CDR3, as DNA: TGTGCCAGCAGTGGACAGGGGACGATGAACACTGAAGCTTTCTTT. Its translation is CASSGQGTMNTEAFF.

In nucleotides, the CDR3 is TGTGCCACCAGTGATTTCACAGCCGCTTATAGCAATCAGCCCCAGCATTTT. It translates to CATSDFTAAYSNQPQHF. The chain combines TRBV24-1 with TRBJ1-5; D gene unclear. From germline, CDR1 is KGHDR and CDR2 SFDVKD. V was trimmed by 1 base and J by 0 bases, leaving 12 bases between them. The CDR3 extends over 17 amino acids.

The rearrangement uses TRBV15 and TRBJ1-6; possibly TRBD1 for D (5 bases). The germline CDR1 and CDR2 sequences are LNHNV and YYDKDF (reference sequence). Trimming left V 1 base short and J 3 bases short, with 7 bases between. The CDR3 consists of 15 residues. Here the CDR3 reads CATSRGRDYNSPLHF. The CDR3 nucleotides read TGTGCCACCAGCAGAGGCAGGGACTATAATTCACCCCTCCACTTT.